These 8 T cell receptor beta chains originate from one sample sequenced in a study of cytomegalovirus exposure and HLA in healthy donors. PCR employed 60 Vbeta and 13 Jbeta primers. Sequenced by immunoSEQ multiplex PCR; TCRdb stores in-frame clones only, minus some. The table lists roughly 190,000 clones, 60% to 85% of them singletons. The sample comprised PBMCs. The receptors here all came from a girl aged 5-17 years in good health and CMV-seropositive.

This rearrangement joins TRBV6-1 to TRBJ2-3; 9 bases agree with TRBD2. Germline CDR1 reads MNHNS; CDR2 reads SASEGT. Trimming removed 7 bases from V and 9 bases from J; junction bases left unmatched: 11. The CDR3 extends over 14 amino acids. CDR3 bases: TGTGCCAGCATTCCGGCTAGCGGGGCCCTCACGCAGTATTTT. Translating it yields CASIPASGALTQYF.

There are a few counts of this clone. The rearrangement joins TRBV9 to TRBJ1-6; D is uncertain. Deletions cut 7 bases from V and 2 bases from J, with 10 bases between. There are 14 residues in the CDR3. Germline V gene lookup returns CDR1 SGDLS and CDR2 YYNGEE. CDR3 in amino acids: CASRGDPYNSPLHF. The CDR3 DNA sequence: TGTGCCAGCCGGGGAGACCCCTATAATTCACCCCTCCACTTT.

This clone was seen a handful of times. The chain employs TRBV4-2 and TRBJ1-6; D uncertain. CDR3 size: 16 residues. The V end lost 11 bases, the J end lost 0 bases, and 17 bases lay between the germline ends. Germline V gives CDR1 LGHNA, CDR2 YNFKEQ. The CDR3 DNA follows: TGTGCCCCGCCTCCCATAAGGAGCTCCTATAATTCACCCCTCCACTTT. Amino acid sequence: CAPPPIRSSYNSPLHF.

The gene calls are TRBV10-3 and TRBJ2-5; perhaps TRBD2 as D (5 bases). Trimming cost V 6 bases and J 2 bases, with 10 bases left between them. CDR1 is ENHRY, CDR2 SYGVKD, per germline. The CDR3 totals 13 residues. The DNA for the CDR3 is TGTGCCATCAGCCCACTAGAACAAGAGACCCAGTACTTC. Translating it yields CAISPLEQETQYF.

This chain connects TRBV29-1 to TRBJ1-1; 12 nucleotides match TRBD1. The germline V gene encodes CDR1 SQVTM and CDR2 ANQGSEA. Trimming removed 7 bases from V and 4 bases from J; junction bases left unmatched: 10. The CDR3 has 15 residues. CDR3 sequence reads: CSGGTGGPFSTEAFF. DNA of the CDR3: TGCAGCGGTGGGACAGGGGGCCCCTTCAGCACTGAAGCTTTCTTT. The full variable domain, rest sourced from reference TRBV29-1 and TRBJ1-1, is SAVISQKPSRDICQRGTSLTIQCQVDSQVTMMFWYRQQPGQSLTLIATANQGSEATYESGFVIDKFPISRPNLTFSTLTVSNMSPEDSSIYLCSGGTGGPFSTEAFFGQGTRLTVV.

The V call is TRBV5-1, the J call TRBJ2-1; 8 nucleotides match TRBD2. Looked up from germline, CDR1 is SGHRS and CDR2 is YFSETQ. J gave up 0 bases and V 5 bases, and 7 bases lay outside the gene matches. The CDR3 sequence is 16 residues long. The CDR3 DNA follows: TGCGCCAGCAGTTCATCCGGGACTAGCTCCTACAATGAGCAGTTCTTC. Its translation is CASSSSGTSSYNEQFF.

This clone was seen a handful of times. CDR3 bases: TGTGCCAGCAGCGGTGGGCTTTTCGATACGCAGTATTTT. The encoded protein is CASSGGLFDTQYF. The chain recombines TRBV7-2 with TRBJ2-3; D remains unclear. V dropped 5 bases and J dropped 6 bases, with 12 bases sitting between them. Germline CDR1 SGHTA, CDR2 FQGNSA. There are 13 residues in the CDR3. The variable domain in full, with the rest retrieved from reference TRBV7-2 and TRBJ2-3, is GAGVSQSPSNKVTEKGKDVELRCDPISGHTALYWYRQSLGQGLEFLIYFQGNSAPDKSGLPSDRFSAERTGGSVSTLTIQRTQQEDSAVYLCASSGGLFDTQYFGPGTRLTVL.

The chain employs TRBV30 and TRBJ1-2, with D perhaps matching TRBD1 (6 bases). V was shortened by 5 bases and J by 2 bases, with 9 bases between the two germline ends. Germline loops: CDR1 GTSNPN, CDR2 SVGIG (reference sequence). This CDR3 is built from 12 residues. The CDR3 DNA follows: TGTGCCTGGGAACAGGGCAACTATGGCTACACCTTC. It is translated as CAWEQGNYGYTF.